The 2 T cell receptor beta chains given below trace back to one sample, sequenced in a study of blood T cell repertoires in COVID-19. Data came from immunoSEQ multiplex PCR; TCRdb stores just in-frame clones and leaves some out. The sample has 70,000 to 95,000 clones, roughly 91% seen once. The specimen sequenced was peripheral blood. The receptors were sampled from a woman aged 80 or older with active COVID-19.

The chain is built from TRBV4-2 and TRBJ2-1; 7 positions agree with TRBD2. The ends lost 4 bases at V and 0 bases at J; junction bases unmatched: 9. The CDR3 has 17 amino acids. Germline V gene data show CDR1 as LGHNA and CDR2 as YNFKEQ. In DNA, the CDR3 is TGTGCCAGCAGCCCCCTAGGAGGCGGGAGCTCCTACAATGAGCAGTTCTTC. Its translation: CASSPLGGGSSYNEQFF.

This chain uses TRBV5-1 with TRBJ2-7; D ambiguous. CDR1 is SGHRS and CDR2 is YFSETQ in the germline V gene. V dropped 0 bases and J dropped 4 bases, with 8 bases sitting between them. The CDR3 extends over 13 amino acids. This CDR3 is CASSLEPGYEQYF. The CDR3 DNA reads as TGCGCCAGCAGCTTGGAGCCTGGTTACGAGCAGTACTTC. The full variable domain, with the rest looked up from reference TRBV5-1 and TRBJ2-7, is KAGVTQTPRYLIKTRGQQVTLSCSPISGHRSVSWYQQTPGQGLQFLFEYFSETQRNKGNFPGRFSGRQFSNSRSEMNVSTLELGDSALYLCASSLEPGYEQYFGPGTRLTVT.